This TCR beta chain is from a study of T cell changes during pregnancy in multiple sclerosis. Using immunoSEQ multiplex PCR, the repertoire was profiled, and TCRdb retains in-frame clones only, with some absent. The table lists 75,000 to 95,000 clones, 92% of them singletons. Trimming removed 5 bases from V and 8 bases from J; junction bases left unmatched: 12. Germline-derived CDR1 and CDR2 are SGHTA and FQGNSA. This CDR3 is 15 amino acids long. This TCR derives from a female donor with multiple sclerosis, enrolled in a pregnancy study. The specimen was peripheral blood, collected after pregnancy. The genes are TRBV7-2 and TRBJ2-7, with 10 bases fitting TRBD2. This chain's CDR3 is CASSRNSGGSTQQYF. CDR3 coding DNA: TGTGCCAGCAGCCGAAATAGCGGGGGGTCCACGCAGCAGTACTTC.